This T cell receptor beta chain was sequenced in a study of blood T cell repertoires in COVID-19. The wider study: Sites in the United States, Italy and Spain provided acute and convalescent COVID-19 samples. The cDNA or gDNA used as material had been derived from T cells, B-cell-depleted T cells, or PBMCs.

In the original processing: Estimation of nucleated cell counts relied on the amplification of reference gene primers. Repertoires were generated with immunoSEQ multiplex PCR, while TCRdb's copy carries only in-frame clones and drops some. Clone size and V and J calls were adopted from that table, with D and trimming inferred from the DNA. The table has around 72,000 clones, about 91% seen once. The CDR3 contains 14 residues. The germline CDR1 and CDR2 sequences are SGHRS and YFSETQ. Unmatched junction bases numbered 3, after V lost 4 bases and J lost 3 bases. This TCR was sampled from a human donor with active COVID-19. The donor label of this sample is uncertain. The source material was peripheral blood. The V gene is TRBV5-1, the J gene TRBJ2-7, with 11 positions matching TRBD1. The CDR3 is CASSPGTGGYEQYF. The CDR3 nucleotides read TGCGCCAGCAGCCCCGGGACAGGGGGCTACGAGCAGTACTTC. Complete variable domain (other parts from reference TRBV5-1 and TRBJ2-7): KAGVTQTPRYLIKTRGQQVTLSCSPISGHRSVSWYQQTPGQGLQFLFEYFSETQRNKGNFPGRFSGRQFSNSRSEMNVSTLELGDSALYLCASSPGTGGYEQYFGPGTRLTVT.